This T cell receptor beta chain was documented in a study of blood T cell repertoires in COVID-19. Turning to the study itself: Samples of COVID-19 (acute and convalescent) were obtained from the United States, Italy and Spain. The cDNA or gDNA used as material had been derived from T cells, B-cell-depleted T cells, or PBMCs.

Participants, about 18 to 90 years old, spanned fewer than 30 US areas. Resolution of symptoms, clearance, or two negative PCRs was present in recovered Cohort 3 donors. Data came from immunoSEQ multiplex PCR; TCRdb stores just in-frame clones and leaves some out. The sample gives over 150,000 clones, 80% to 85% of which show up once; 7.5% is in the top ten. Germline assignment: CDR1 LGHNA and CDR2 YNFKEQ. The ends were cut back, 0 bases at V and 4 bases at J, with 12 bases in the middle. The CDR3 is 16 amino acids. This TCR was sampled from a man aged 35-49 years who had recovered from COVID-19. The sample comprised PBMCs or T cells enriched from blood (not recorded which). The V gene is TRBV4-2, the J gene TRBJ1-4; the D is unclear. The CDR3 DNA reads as TGTGCCAGCAGCCAAGATATCCGGGGTGGTAATGAAAAACTGTTTTTT. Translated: CASSQDIRGGNEKLFF.